The clone carrying this TCR beta chain occurred a few times. The same CDR3 is also encoded by other DNA sequences in this sample. This sample was taken from a study of cytomegalovirus exposure and HLA in healthy donors. Background on the study: The 100 to 150 validation repertoires used the same platform as the 666 first-cohort repertoires, a later analysis reported.

Only in-frame clones appear in the TCRdb table, and some are missing; sequencing was by immunoSEQ multiplex PCR. The table records some 170,000 clones, around nine tenths of them present only once. The donors were part of the validation cohort, which consisted of over a hundred subjects and was separate from the first cohort of about 670 subjects. V shed 5 bases and J 4 bases; nucleotides not matched to a gene: 3. The CDR3 sequence is 15 residues long. Germline V gene lookup returns CDR1 SGHAT and CDR2 FQNNGV. The origin of this receptor is a woman between 25 and 40 years old in good health and CMV-seronegative. The chain combines TRBV11-2 with TRBJ2-5; TRBD2 matches at 14 bases. Sequencing was done on a sample of PBMCs. The CDR3 region has the DNA TGTGCCAGCAGCCTCGGGACTAGCGGGGGAGAGACCCAGTACTTC. It is translated as CASSLGTSGGETQYF.